This T cell receptor beta chain was identified in a study of T-cell reconstitution after alpha-beta-depleted transplantation in children. Notes on the study in general: Surviving recipient T cells and thymic progenitors accounted for the high day-60 TCRbeta diversity observed in some patients. Diversity and T-cell counts at one year after transplant derived mostly from new T cells.

A TCRbeta library incorporating unique molecular identifiers was prepared. TCRdb recomputed calls from the PCR reads with MiXCR, one row per CDR3 protein. The data contain about 980,000 distinct CDR3 sequences, about 30% of them seen just once; the ten biggest clones take up 28%. Comments on this clonotype: Its specificity is not known.

V was pared by 1 base and J by 15 bases, with 13 bases between. Germline CDR1 reads MDHEN; CDR2 reads SYDVKM. This CDR3 has 12 residues. The genes are TRBV28 and TRBJ2-1; possible D gene TRBD1, 6 bases. The sequence derives from a boy in the first two years of life who had a stem cell transplant for SCID, so the T cells may come from the graft donor. Here the sequenced sample was PBMCs, mostly from graft donor cells, taken 360 days after TCRalphabeta/CD19-depleted stem cell transplant. The chain's CDR3 is CASSLFPGVPFF. CDR3 in DNA: TGTGCCAGCAGTTTATTTCCAGGGGTCCCGTTCTTC.